This T cell receptor beta chain appears in the sequencing data of a study of cytomegalovirus exposure and HLA in healthy donors. Remarks on this clone: The antigen is unknown.

Study conclusions and caveats: For most TCR sequences rarity was the rule, although some public TCRs occurred in many donors. Roughly uniform depth of sequencing across donors was assumed in presence/absence analyses.

The ends were cut back, 3 bases at V and 1 base at J, with 11 bases in the middle. Germline CDR1 SEHNR, CDR2 FQNEAQ (reference sequence). This CDR3 is 15 amino acids long. It was with 60 Vbeta and 13 Jbeta primers that the PCR ran. The data were produced by immunoSEQ multiplex PCR, yet TCRdb's version contains in-frame clones alone and is incomplete. The repertoire holds roughly 110,000 clones, with 70% to 85% as singletons. The J gene is TRBJ2-3, the V gene TRBV7-9, with a tentative D call TRBD2 (6 bases). The sequenced sample consisted of PBMCs. The receptor comes from a man aged 55 to 69 in good health and CMV-seronegative. The CDR3 region is CASSFGTGGTDTQYF. The CDR3 DNA reads TGTGCCAGCAGCTTTGGAACGGGGGGCACAGATACGCAGTATTTT.